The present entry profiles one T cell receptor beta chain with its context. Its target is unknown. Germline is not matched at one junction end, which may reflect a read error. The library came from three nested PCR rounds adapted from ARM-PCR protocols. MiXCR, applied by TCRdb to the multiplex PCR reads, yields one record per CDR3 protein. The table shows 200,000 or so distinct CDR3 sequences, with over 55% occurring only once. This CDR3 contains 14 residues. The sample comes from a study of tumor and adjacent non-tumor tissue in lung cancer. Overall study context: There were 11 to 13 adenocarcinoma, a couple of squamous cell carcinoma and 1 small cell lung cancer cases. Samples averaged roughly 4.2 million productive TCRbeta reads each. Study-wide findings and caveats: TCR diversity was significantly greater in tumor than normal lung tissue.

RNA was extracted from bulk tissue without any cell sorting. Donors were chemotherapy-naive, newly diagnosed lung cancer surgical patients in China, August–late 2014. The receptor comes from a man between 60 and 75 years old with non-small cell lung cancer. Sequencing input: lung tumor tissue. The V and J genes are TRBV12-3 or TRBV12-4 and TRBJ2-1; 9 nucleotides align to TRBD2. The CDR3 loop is CTSGGGGVKGEQFF. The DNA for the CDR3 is TGTACCAGCGGAGGCGGGGGGGTAAAGGGTGAGCAGTTCTTC.